This passage covers 18 T cell receptor beta chains from one sample sequenced in a study of control samples from healthy donors and cancer patients. TCRdb's copy holds only in-frame clones and misses some; the assay was immunoSEQ multiplex PCR. The sample lists about 58,000 clones, 87% occurring once. Sequences were obtained from PBMCs. These receptors all stem from a woman in her sixties with lung cancer.

This clone was detected a few times. This chain connects TRBV6-5 to TRBJ2-7; 11 bases match TRBD1. The V segment lost 4 bases and the J segment 7 bases; nucleotides outside the gene matches: 9. Germline V CDR1 and CDR2: MNHEY, SVGAGI. This CDR3 is 15 amino acids long. CDR3 sequence: CASSCRTGGVGEQYF. The CDR3 DNA reads TGTGCCAGCAGTTGCCGGACAGGGGGCGTAGGGGAGCAGTACTTC.

On this clone: At one end, the junction sequence differs from germline, possibly due to a read error. This rearrangement joins TRBV5-1 to TRBJ2-3; 8 bases align to TRBD2. This CDR3 spans 17 amino acids. CDR1 is SGHRS, CDR2 YFSETQ, per germline. For the CDR3, the DNA is TGCGCCAGTAGCTCCCCAGCGGGGGACCCTAGCACAGATACGCAGTATTTT. This codes for CASSSPAGDPSTDTQYF. Full variable domain (rest looked up from reference TRBV5-1 and TRBJ2-3): KAGVTQTPRYLIKTRGQQVTLSCSPISGHRSVSWYQQTPGQGLQFLFEYFSETQRNKGNFPGRFSGRQFSNSRSEMNVSTLELGDSALYLCASSSPAGDPSTDTQYFGPGTRLTVL.

The chain joins TRBV25-1 to TRBJ1-2, with TRBD1 as a possible D gene (5 bases). V dropped 4 bases and J dropped 0 bases, with 15 bases sitting between them. CDR3 length equals 16 residues. Germline V gene lookup returns CDR1 MGHDK and CDR2 SYGVNS. CDR3 protein: CASSASGTAANYGYTF. As DNA, the CDR3 is TGTGCCAGCAGTGCTAGCGGGACGGCGGCTAACTATGGCTACACCTTC.

The V call is TRBV7-2, the J call TRBJ1-3; D is possibly TRBD1 (6 bases). Germline V gene sequence: CDR1 SGHTA, CDR2 FQGNSA. The length of the CDR3 is 13 residues. Trimming pared 5 bases from V and 7 bases from J, leaving 12 bases between. The CDR3 DNA reads as TGTGCCAGCAGCACACGACAGGCTAACACCATATATTTT. As protein: CASSTRQANTIYF.

The rearrangement links TRBV7-9 to TRBJ2-2, with D possibly being TRBD1 or TRBD2 (5 bases each). Trimming cost V 5 bases and J 5 bases, with 18 bases left between them. This CDR3 has 16 amino acids. Germline V lookup: CDR1 SEHNR, CDR2 FQNEAQ (reference sequence). CDR3: CASSLSLGTGTGELFF. For the CDR3, the DNA is TGTGCCAGCAGCCTCTCCTTAGGGACGGGGACCGGGGAGCTGTTTTTT.

In this sample, this clone turned up once. V and J are TRBV25-1 and TRBJ2-1, with D possibly being TRBD1 (6 bases). Germline V gene data show CDR1 as MGHDK and CDR2 as SYGVNS. V lost 3 bases, J lost 10 bases, and 19 bases lay in between. This CDR3 spans 15 amino acids. The CDR3, as DNA: TGTGCCAGCAGTGAGAAGGACAGACCACGAGAGGAGCAGTTCTTC. Translation gives CASSEKDRPREEQFF.

The table lists this clone with a few counts. The rearrangement links TRBV5-5 to TRBJ1-5, with TRBD1 identical over 7 bases. The length of the CDR3 is 16 residues. CDR1 is SGHKS, CDR2 YYEKEE, per germline (reference sequence). After removal of 3 bases from V and 5 bases from J, the junction contained 11 bases not matched to a gene. The CDR3, as DNA: TGTGCCAGCAGCTCGACCCTGACAGGGACCCATCAGCCCCAGCATTTT. It encodes CASSSTLTGTHQPQHF.

This chain links TRBV7-2 with TRBJ2-7; 7 bases match TRBD1. With 2 bases clipped from V and 2 bases from J, the junction kept 6 bases outside the gene matches. The CDR3 has 15 amino acids. Germline V CDR1 and CDR2: SGHTA, FQGNSA. CDR3 loop: CASSLIQGPAYEQYF. In DNA form, the CDR3 reads TGTGCCAGCAGCTTAATACAGGGGCCTGCCTACGAGCAGTACTTC.

The chain employs TRBV11-2 and TRBJ1-1; D is uncertain. The ends were cut back, 2 bases at V and 1 base at J, with 11 bases in the middle. The germline CDR1 and CDR2 sequences are SGHAT and FQNNGV. CDR3 length equals 15 residues. CDR3 sequence: CASSLYVRENTEAFF. CDR3 sequence (DNA): TGTGCCAGCAGCTTATACGTTCGGGAGAACACTGAAGCTTTCTTT.

The chain employs TRBV9 and TRBJ2-1; D remains ambiguous. The germline V and J ends were trimmed by 3 bases and 4 bases, with 8 bases remaining between them. Germline V CDR1 and CDR2: SGDLS, YYNGEE. The CDR3 consists of 13 residues. CDR3 amino acids: CASSGQRYNEQFF. The DNA for the CDR3 is TGTGCCAGCAGCGGGCAGAGATACAATGAGCAGTTCTTC.

The chain carries TRBV5-1 and TRBJ1-2, with D maybe TRBD1 (6 bases). V shed 0 bases and J shed 6 bases, with 18 bases lying between them. The CDR3 loop spans 16 amino acids. Germline V CDR1 and CDR2: SGHRS, YFSETQ. CDR3 DNA sequence: TGCGCCAGCAGCTTGGGACAGGTTGTTGGGGTCGATGGCTACACCTTC. Translating gives CASSLGQVVGVDGYTF.

The genes are TRBV5-1 and TRBJ2-7; no clear D. The CDR3 runs 15 residues. From germline, CDR1 is SGHRS and CDR2 YFSETQ. The V end was cut by 0 bases, the J end by 3 bases, with 13 bases between. CDR3 protein: CASSLGDRAYYEQYF. Written as DNA, the CDR3 is TGCGCCAGCAGCTTGGGTGACCGGGCCTACTACGAGCAGTACTTC.

The V and J genes are TRBV9 and TRBJ1-3, with 7 bases aligning to TRBD1. V dropped 7 bases and J dropped 4; count of bases not matched to a gene: 5. Germline-derived CDR1 and CDR2 are SGDLS and YYNGEE. The CDR3 is made up of 13 amino acids. The CDR3 bases are TGTGCCAGCGGCACAGGGGCCGGAAACACCATATATTTT. Amino acids: CASGTGAGNTIYF.

The CDR3 protein is CASSFENTEAFF. DNA of the CDR3: TGCGCCAGCAGCTTTGAGAACACTGAAGCTTTCTTT. This rearrangement joins TRBV5-1 to TRBJ1-1; D is undetermined. Germline assignment: CDR1 SGHRS and CDR2 YFSETQ. Trimming took 2 bases from V and 1 from J, leaving 3 bases between them. This CDR3 has 12 amino acids.

The chain uses TRBV19 and TRBJ1-4, with D perhaps TRBD1 (5 bases). This CDR3 has 13 residues. Germline values: CDR1 LNHDA, CDR2 SQIVND (reference sequence). Trimming took off 3 bases at V and 7 bases at J, with 9 bases between the two ends. In DNA, the CDR3 is TGTGCCAGTAGTATGACAGTGGGTGAAAAACTGTTTTTT. Translation: CASSMTVGEKLFF.

This clone has just a few counts. This chain links TRBV19 with TRBJ2-5, with 12 bases fitting TRBD2. Germline values: CDR1 LNHDA, CDR2 SQIVND (reference sequence). Trimming removed 3 bases from V and 6 bases from J; junction bases left unmatched: 14. This CDR3 spans 18 amino acids. The chain's CDR3 is CASSIDPWSLAGGKTQYF. As DNA, the CDR3 is TGTGCCAGTAGTATCGACCCCTGGTCACTAGCGGGGGGCAAGACCCAGTACTTC.

CDR3: CASSPQGGETHTEAFF. The CDR3 DNA follows: TGTGCCAGCAGCCCGCAAGGGGGGGAAACGCACACTGAAGCTTTCTTT. The rearrangement joins TRBV4-2 to TRBJ1-1; possibly TRBD1 for D (6 bases). The CDR3 sequence is 16 residues long. Germline-derived CDR1 and CDR2 are LGHNA and YNFKEQ. V gave up 4 bases and J gave up 3 bases, with 18 bases separating them.

This rearrangement joins TRBV7-9 to TRBJ2-5; D remains ambiguous. The CDR3 covers 14 residues. Trimming removed 3 bases from V and 2 bases from J, with 10 bases in between. CDR1 is SEHNR and CDR2 is FQNEAQ in the germline V gene (reference sequence). The CDR3 nucleotides are TGTGCCAGCAGCTTTCGGGCGGCTCAAGAGACCCAGTACTTC. Amino acid sequence: CASSFRAAQETQYF.